Sequencing of this T cell receptor beta chain was carried out in a study of neoadjuvant nivolumab and ipilimumab in lung cancer. Per the germline V gene, CDR1 is GTSNPN and CDR2 is SVGIG (reference sequence). After removal of 3 bases from V and 2 bases from J, the junction contained 7 bases not matched to a gene. The CDR3 is 16 residues long. Using immunoSEQ multiplex PCR, the repertoire was profiled, and TCRdb retains in-frame clones only, with some absent. The sample shows about 29,000 clones, under 85% of them seen only once. Comment on this clone: What it recognizes is unknown.

Study results and caveats: Resected tumors had greater TCR richness and clonality than uninvolved lung. Higher pretherapy blood TCR richness went with higher resected-tumor richness. From pretherapy to surgery, tumor richness and clonality rose with dual therapy.

The material was tumor tissue, obtained after neoadjuvant nivolumab, alone or with ipilimumab, at or shortly before surgery. This TCR derives from an adult with non-small cell lung cancer. The chain carries TRBV30 and TRBJ2-3; 11 bases agree with TRBD2. The CDR3 nucleotides are TGTGCCTGGAGCCTGGGACTAGCGGACCTCACAGATACGCAGTATTTT. This gives the protein CAWSLGLADLTDTQYF.